Given below is one T cell receptor (beta chain) in context. Germline V gives CDR1 KGHSH, CDR2 LQKENI. The CDR3 totals 21 residues. Trimming left V 3 bases short and J 2 bases short, with 26 bases between. Profiling relied on immunoSEQ multiplex PCR, and the TCRdb table lists in-frame clones only, not all of them. The sample consists of approximately 75,000 clones, 90% of them appearing once. This entry is derived from a study of OX40 agonist ivuxolimab in advanced cancers. Patients with autoimmune history or systemic immunosuppression were excluded. The TCR originated in an adult with an advanced solid tumor such as melanoma, head and neck, liver or kidney cancer. The material sequenced was CD4+ or CD8+ T cells sorted from blood, taken in a trial of the OX40 agonist ivuxolimab. The J gene is TRBJ1-6, the V gene TRBV18; tentatively, D is TRBD1 (6 bases). The DNA of the CDR3 is TGTGCCAGCTCACCTTACCAATTGGCAGGGGCGCCCGACCCCTATAATTCACCCCTCCACTTT. This codes for CASSPYQLAGAPDPYNSPLHF.